A single sample is the source of the 29 T cell receptor beta chains below, sequenced in a study of spatial heterogeneity in lung cancer. Their antigens are not known. The time point was: sample taken at primary tumor resection. Overall study results and limits: Tracking of tumor mutation counts was seen in expanded intratumoral alpha and beta TCR counts.

TCRdb fed the 5' RACE reads into MiXCR, producing one record per CDR3 protein. This repertoire shows some 9,500 distinct CDR3 sequences, around 15% found once; its top ten account for around 15%. The starting material was lung tumor tissue, obtained at surgery. The receptors come from a male donor with early-stage non-small cell lung cancer.

This clonotype was recorded at least ten times. This beta chain lies outside the target of a library built for alpha chains; its clone size means little. The gene calls are TRBV7-9 and TRBJ1-2; D is unclear. V was pared by 3 bases and J by 5 bases, with 7 bases between. The CDR3 sequence is 12 residues long. Per germline, CDR1 SEHNR and CDR2 FQNEAQ (reference sequence). The chain's CDR3 is CASSFLGYGYTF. CDR3 nucleotide sequence: TGTGCCAGCAGCTTTCTTGGATATGGCTACACCTTC.

This clonotype was detected ten times or more. This beta chain lies outside the target of a library built for alpha chains; its clone size means little. The chain employs TRBV7-9 and TRBJ2-6, with D perhaps TRBD2 (5 bases). The CDR3 is 16 amino acids. In germline, CDR1 is SEHNR, CDR2 FQNEAQ (reference sequence). V was pared by 6 bases and J by 3 bases, with 15 bases between. In DNA form, the CDR3 reads TGTGCCAGCAGGGATACGCTAGGGAGTGGGGCCAACGTCCTGACTTTC. This sequence encodes CASRDTLGSGANVLTF.

This clonotype has at least ten counts. In a library made to pick up alpha chains, this beta chain is a stray read with a size that means little. V is TRBV12-3 or TRBV12-4 and J is TRBJ1-5, with D possibly matching TRBD1 (5 bases). This CDR3 spans 13 amino acids. The V and J ends lost 6 bases and 0 bases respectively, with 6 bases between them. As DNA, the CDR3 is TGTGCCAGCAGCGGGGGTAGCAATCAGCCCCAGCATTTT. Its translation: CASSGGSNQPQHF.

This clonotype has ten or more counts. Within a library made for alpha chains, this beta chain is off target, and its count is uninformative. The rearrangement links TRBV20-1 to TRBJ1-2; TRBD1 aligns across 10 bases. The V gene end was trimmed by 6 bases and the J gene end by 1 base; junction bases not matched to a gene: 5. The CDR3 runs to 14 residues. The germline V gene has CDR1 DFQATT and CDR2 SNEGSKA (reference sequence). The CDR3 here is CSAYGQGDNYGYTF. The CDR3, as DNA: TGCAGTGCCTACGGACAGGGGGATAACTATGGCTACACCTTC.

This clonotype was counted ten times or more. This beta chain turned up in a library designed for alpha chains; as an off-target read, its abundance says little. CDR3 bases: TGTGCCAGCAGCGTAGAAGGGGGAGTAACAGATACGCAGTATTTT. It yields the protein CASSVEGGVTDTQYF. This chain uses TRBV9 with TRBJ2-3; TRBD1 might be the D (6 bases). The CDR3 extends over 15 amino acids. Germline lookup yields CDR1 SGDLS and CDR2 YYNGEE. Trimming removed 0 bases at V and 3 bases at J, with 11 bases between.

This clonotype is labeled as medium-sized. With the library built for alpha chains, this beta chain is off target and its frequency is not meaningful. The V call is TRBV9, the J call TRBJ2-1, with D perhaps TRBD1 (6 bases). The CDR3 contains 14 residues. Germline-derived CDR1 and CDR2 are SGDLS and YYNGEE. V was clipped by 4 bases and J by 6 bases, with 14 bases between them. The CDR3 region has the DNA TGTGCCAGCAGCACCAACAACAGGGCCAATGAGCAGTTCTTC. Protein: CASSTNNRANEQFF.

This clonotype was observed at least ten times. A library made for alpha chains picked up this beta chain off target, so its size means little. The J gene is TRBJ2-1, the V gene TRBV2; TRBD1 matches 7 bases. The CDR3 length is 15 residues. The trim removed 8 bases at V and 9 bases at J, leaving 16 bases unmatched. Per germline, CDR1 SNHLY and CDR2 FYNNEI. As DNA, the CDR3 is TGTGCCAGCGGAATCCGACAGGGCGAGTCTGGTGAGCAGTTCTTC. Amino acid sequence: CASGIRQGESGEQFF.

Sample share makes this clonotype medium-sized (0.01 to 0.1%). This beta chain is a stray read from a library made for alpha chains; its abundance is not meaningful. This rearrangement joins TRBV6-1 to TRBJ1-2; 7 nucleotides agree with TRBD1. CDR1 is MNHNS and CDR2 is SASEGT in the germline V gene. V dropped 6 bases and J dropped 0; count of bases not matched to a gene: 4. The CDR3 length is 14 residues. CDR3 coding DNA: TGTGCCAGCAGACCCGGGACAGCTAACTATGGCTACACCTTC. Translated, it gives CASRPGTANYGYTF.

This clonotype has a count of ten or more. With the library built for alpha chains, this beta chain is off target and its frequency is not meaningful. The rearrangement links TRBV10-3 to TRBJ2-5, with TRBD1 matching 9 bases. From germline, CDR1 is ENHRY and CDR2 SYGVKD. CDR3 size: 15 residues. J lost 3 bases, V lost 4 bases, and 6 bases had no gene match. This CDR3 reads CAISGSTGGEETQYF. CDR3 nucleotide sequence: TGTGCCATCAGTGGTTCTACAGGGGGCGAAGAGACCCAGTACTTC.

In this sample, this clonotype turned up many times. The library was designed around alpha chains, so this beta chain is a stray read whose abundance carries little weight. CDR3 coding DNA: TGTGCTAGTCGGTCGGACGGGATTGATCAGCCCCAGCATTTT. Protein product: CASRSDGIDQPQHF. V gene TRBV12-5 combines with J gene TRBJ1-5; D is ambiguous. The ends were cut back, 8 bases at V and 5 bases at J, with 16 bases in the middle. There are 14 residues in the CDR3. Germline-derived CDR1 and CDR2 are LGHNT and FRNRAP.

About this clonotype: Because the library targeted alpha chains, this beta chain is an off-target read whose size means little. The rearrangement links TRBV12-3 or TRBV12-4 to TRBJ1-5, with D unresolved. Trimming cost V 6 bases and J 4 bases, with 10 bases left between them. The CDR3 spans 13 residues. In nucleotides, the CDR3 is TGTGCCAGCAGGACGGACGGAAATCAGCCCCAGCATTTT. Amino acids: CASRTDGNQPQHF.

This clonotype is termed medium-sized. A library made for alpha chains picked up this beta chain off target, so its size means little. The V and J genes are TRBV6-1 and TRBJ1-1; D unclear. Germline V gene lookup returns CDR1 MNHNS and CDR2 SASEGT. V was cut by 1 base and J by 0 bases, with 6 bases left in between. This CDR3 is 14 amino acids long. The CDR3: CASSEDFLNTEAFF. The DNA for the CDR3 is TGTGCCAGCAGTGAAGACTTCCTGAACACTGAAGCTTTCTTT.

There are many counts of this clonotype. This beta chain came through as a stray read in a library set up for alpha chains, and its size says little. The chain combines TRBV25-1 with TRBJ2-7; tentatively, D is TRBD1 or TRBD2 (5 bases each). This CDR3 comprises 14 residues. V lost 6 bases, J lost 2 bases, and 14 bases lay in between. Germline V gene sequence: CDR1 MGHDK, CDR2 SYGVNS. CDR3 region: CASSVSVGAYEQYF. The CDR3 region has the DNA TGTGCCAGCAGCGTCTCCGTGGGGGCCTACGAGCAGTACTTC.

This clonotype counts as large (0.1 to 1%). Since it is a stray read in a library aimed at alpha chains, this beta chain has a size that is not meaningful. The chain has TRBV2 and TRBJ1-2, with 7 bases aligning to TRBD1. This CDR3 has 12 residues. CDR1 SNHLY and CDR2 FYNNEI come from the germline V gene. Germline trimming cut 9 bases from V and 9 bases from J; bases unmatched to any gene: 10. Here the CDR3 reads CASRDSLISYTF. The CDR3 DNA reads TGTGCCAGTCGGGACAGTTTAATAAGCTACACCTTC.

In its sample, this clonotype was seen many times. Found in a library prepared for alpha chains, this beta chain is an off-target read, and its abundance has little meaning. The chain joins TRBV29-1 to TRBJ1-1; 7 nucleotides agree with TRBD1. The J segment lost 1 base and the V segment lost 2 bases, leaving 7 bases of the junction unmatched. CDR3 length: 15 residues. Germline V gene data show CDR1 as SQVTM and CDR2 as ANQGSEA. For the CDR3, the DNA is TGCAGCGTTGAACCACCGGGACAGTGGAACACTGAAGCTTTCTTT. It is translated as CSVEPPGQWNTEAFF.

This clonotype is judged medium-sized. This beta chain was picked up by a library intended for alpha chains and is off target, so its count carries little meaning. The V gene is TRBV9, the J gene TRBJ2-5; TRBD2 agrees at 10 bases. The trim removed 4 bases at V and 3 bases at J, leaving 3 bases unmatched. Germline V gene data show CDR1 as SGDLS and CDR2 as YYNGEE. This CDR3 has 14 residues. The DNA of the CDR3 is TGTGCCAGCAGCCCCAGCGGGAGGGAAGAGACCCAGTACTTC. Its translation: CASSPSGREETQYF.

This clonotype ranks as medium-sized (0.01 to 0.1%). A library made for alpha chains picked up this beta chain off target, so its size means little. The V and J genes are TRBV12-3 or TRBV12-4 and TRBJ1-1; no firm D call. V was pared by 8 bases and J by 4 bases, with 17 bases between. This CDR3 has 14 amino acids. This CDR3 is CASSSQGSSTEAFF. CDR3 nucleotide sequence: TGTGCCAGCTCTTCGCAAGGGAGCAGCACTGAAGCTTTCTTT.

As concerns this clonotype: Because the library targeted alpha chains, this beta chain is an off-target read whose size means little. The chain uses TRBV18 and TRBJ2-6; TRBD1 matches at 7 bases. The CDR3 is 17 residues long. Germline trimming cut 1 base from V and 0 bases from J; bases unmatched to any gene: 3. Germline V lookup: CDR1 KGHSH, CDR2 LQKENI. CDR3 region: CASSPRDSLSGANVLTF. The CDR3 nucleotides are TGTGCCAGCTCACCACGGGACAGCCTCTCTGGGGCCAACGTCCTGACTTTC.

This clonotype was found many times. Because the library targeted alpha chains, this beta chain is an off-target read whose size means little. The V and J genes are TRBV6-5 and TRBJ2-1; 9 bases fit TRBD1. V lost 5 bases to trimming and J lost 0 bases; unmatched junction nucleotides: 2. Germline V CDR1 and CDR2: MNHEY, SVGAGI. The CDR3 runs 15 residues. The CDR3 is CASSRQGGSYNEQFF. The CDR3 nucleotides are TGTGCCAGCAGTCGACAGGGGGGCTCCTACAATGAGCAGTTCTTC.

This clonotype was counted many times. In a library made to pick up alpha chains, this beta chain is a stray read with a size that means little. The chain has TRBV12-3 or TRBV12-4 and TRBJ2-7, with TRBD2 matching 8 bases. V lost 1 base, J lost 2 bases, and 13 bases stayed unmatched. The CDR3 contains 18 residues. CDR3 bases: TGTGCCAGCAGTTTAGGTACTAGCGGAAACCCTGGAGCCTACGAGCAGTACTTC. Its protein product is CASSLGTSGNPGAYEQYF.

This clonotype showed up just once. The library was built for alpha chains, so this beta chain is an off-target read and its size means little. The chain recombines TRBV10-3 with TRBJ1-1; TRBD1 aligns across 7 bases. The CDR3 extends over 14 amino acids. Germline lookup yields CDR1 ENHRY and CDR2 SYGVKD. With V trimmed by 6 bases and J by 4 bases, 8 bases remained unmatched. CDR3 amino acids: CAIRGTARITEAFF. CDR3 bases: TGTGCCATCAGAGGGACAGCCAGGATCACTGAAGCTTTCTTT.

This clonotype was seen repeatedly, ten times or more. This beta chain lies outside the target of a library built for alpha chains; its clone size means little. V gene TRBV11-3 combines with J gene TRBJ2-3, with 8 bases matching TRBD1. V shed 8 bases, J shed 0 bases, and the junction held 4 bases outside the gene matches. Germline V gene data show CDR1 as SGHNT and CDR2 as YENEEA. The CDR3 length is 14 residues. CDR3 amino acids: CASGRQGSTDTQYF. The CDR3 nucleotides read TGTGCCAGCGGACGACAGGGGAGCACAGATACGCAGTATTTT.

This clonotype was recorded many times. This beta chain is a stray read from a library made for alpha chains; its abundance is not meaningful. This chain connects TRBV20-1 to TRBJ1-1, with D possibly TRBD1 on 6 matching bases. Trimming took off 5 bases at V and 1 base at J, with 11 bases between the two ends. The CDR3 runs to 13 residues. CDR1 is DFQATT, CDR2 SNEGSKA, per germline (reference sequence). CDR3 in amino acids: CSARTEKNTEAFF. CDR3 nucleotide sequence: TGCAGTGCTCGGACAGAGAAGAACACTGAAGCTTTCTTT.

This clonotype has at least ten counts. The size of this beta chain means little, since it is a stray read in a library made for alpha chains. V gene TRBV10-3 combines with J gene TRBJ2-2, with 14 bases lining up with TRBD2. Trimming took 6 bases from V and 7 from J; bases not matched to a gene: 7. CDR3 length: 16 amino acids. CDR1 and CDR2 from the germline V gene are ENHRY and SYGVKD. The CDR3 reads CAIRRGLAGEYGELFF. CDR3 DNA sequence: TGTGCCATCAGGAGGGGACTAGCGGGAGAATACGGGGAGCTGTTTTTT.

This clonotype was counted ten times or more. The library was built for alpha chains, so this beta chain is an off-target read and its size means little. The chain combines TRBV24-1 with TRBJ2-2; D call uncertain. This CDR3 is built from 16 residues. V lost 2 bases and J lost 7, with 16 bases in between. CDR1 and CDR2 (germline): KGHDR, SFDVKD. The CDR3, as DNA: TGTGCCACCAGTGATTCGCCGTCTGCCGTACACGGGGAGCTGTTTTTT. Translating gives CATSDSPSAVHGELFF.

With regard to this clonotype: For a library built for alpha chains, this beta chain is a stray read; little rests on its size. The CDR3 here is CASSRTQDSGNTIYF. For the CDR3, the DNA is TGCGCCAGCAGTCGGACGCAGGATTCAGGAAACACCATATATTTT. V and J are TRBV4-1 and TRBJ1-3; no clear D gene. Germline CDR1 MGHRA, CDR2 YSYEKL. The V end lost 6 bases, the J end lost 4 bases, and 16 bases lay between the germline ends. The CDR3 runs to 15 residues.

This clonotype was recorded at least ten times. This beta chain lies outside the target of a library built for alpha chains; its clone size means little. The chain recombines TRBV29-1 with TRBJ2-3; no firm D call. CDR3 length: 12 amino acids. The V end lost 0 bases, the J end lost 6 bases, and 7 bases lay between the germline ends. Germline lookup yields CDR1 SQVTM and CDR2 ANQGSEA. Written as DNA, the CDR3 is TGCAGCGTTGAAGAGCCAAGGGATACGCAGTATTTT. Amino acid sequence: CSVEEPRDTQYF.

Details on this clonotype: This beta chain is an off-target read within a library intended for alpha chains, so its frequency means little. The chain employs TRBV7-9 and TRBJ1-1, with D unclear. CDR1 SEHNR and CDR2 FQNEAQ come from the germline V gene (reference sequence). Trimming took 3 bases from V and 6 from J, leaving 11 bases between them. CDR3 size: 13 residues. CDR3 sequence: CASSFFPNPEAFF. DNA for the CDR3: TGTGCCAGCAGCTTCTTTCCGAATCCTGAAGCTTTCTTT.

The table lists this clonotype with many counts. In a library made to pick up alpha chains, this beta chain is a stray read with a size that means little. The chain links TRBV4-1 to TRBJ2-7; D is perhaps TRBD1 (6 bases). The CDR3 totals 20 residues. With 0 bases removed from V and 6 bases from J, the gap between germline ends came to 30 bases. Germline loops: CDR1 MGHRA, CDR2 YSYEKL. In nucleotides, the CDR3 is TGCGCCAGCAGCCAAGATCTCGACGACAGGCTAATCGGGGTAAGGGGCGAGCAGTACTTC. It translates to CASSQDLDDRLIGVRGEQYF.